This T cell receptor beta chain was documented in a study of T cell responses to AZD1222 COVID-19 vaccine. Germline CDR1 and CDR2: SGHNT and YYREEE (reference sequence). The CDR3 is 15 amino acids. Trimming removed 0 bases from V and 5 bases from J; junction bases left unmatched: 2. Method: immunoSEQ multiplex PCR; TCRdb's copy keeps in-frame clones and lacks some. The sample consists of roughly 50,000 clones, around nine tenths of them appearing once. Sequencing was performed on peripheral blood, taken on day 0 of AZD1222 vaccination. The V call is TRBV5-4, the J call TRBJ2-5; TRBD2 aligns across 12 bases. This TCR was sampled from an adult in good health. This CDR3 is CASSLASGGVETQYF. The CDR3, as DNA: TGTGCCAGCAGCTTGGCTAGCGGGGGGGTGGAGACCCAGTACTTC.